This T cell receptor (beta chain) was sequenced for a study of vaccination effects on CD4 cells after COVID-19. Study at large: Post-vaccine sampling took place a median of 72 days after the second dose.

The germline V gene has CDR1 MNHEY and CDR2 SVGAGI. V lost 0 bases, J lost 0 bases, and 7 bases lay in between. The CDR3 has 15 amino acids. Culture lasted about nine days before CD4+ T cell isolation. Participants completed two doses of the BNT162b2 or mRNA-1273 vaccine. According to the study, vaccine recipients showed no prior SARS-CoV-2 infection and negative nucleocapsid antibodies. It was on days 3 and 7 that half the medium was replaced with IL-2 medium. A word on this clone: Antigen unknown.

Clones were read by immunoSEQ multiplex PCR, and TCRdb kept only the in-frame ones, dropping some. This table has 43,000 or so clones, about three quarters appearing once. This chain uses TRBV6-5 with TRBJ2-3, with D possibly called TRBD1 or TRBD2 (5 bases each). The receptor was isolated from a human donor who received a COVID-19 vaccine. The specimen comprised CD4+ T cells from PBMCs cultured without peptide, sampled after COVID-19 vaccination. The CDR3 DNA sequence: TGTGCCAGCAGTTACTCGGGGGTTAGCACAGATACGCAGTATTTT. It yields the protein CASSYSGVSTDTQYF.